Listed below are T cell receptor beta chains from one sample, sequenced in a study of patients and donors after allogeneic stem cell transplantation. TCRdb re-analysed the RT-PCR reads in MiXCR, keeping a single row per CDR3 protein. This table has some 160,000 distinct CDR3 sequences, about 24% appearing once. The sample comprised blood, either unsorted or a sorted T cell fraction (not recorded which). The origin of the receptors is a human donor who was either an allogeneic HSCT recipient or a stem cell or donor lymphocyte infusion donor (not recorded which). It is not recorded whose cells these are; they may come from a transplant donor. The CDR3 runs from the conserved cysteine through the conserved F or W. A D gene is named only where the DNA matches it firmly. Not every row has a clone size; where given, it reads once, few, many or a size class.

- | - | TRBJ2-7 | TRBV15 | TGTGCCACCAGCAGAGATAGAGACGAGCAGTACTTC | CATSRDRDEQYF
few | - | TRBJ1-3 | TRBV29-1 | TGCAGCGCATGGGCAGGGCTTAGAAACACCATATATTTT | CSAWAGLRNTIYF
few | - | TRBJ1-2 | TRBV20-1 | TGCAGTGCTAGAGGTCGACAGAACTATGGCTACACCTTC | CSARGRQNYGYTF
few | - | TRBJ1-5 | TRBV20-1 | TGCAGTGCTAGCCCCGGGACGGACAATCAGCCCCAGCATTTT | CSASPGTDNQPQHF
- | - | TRBJ2-1 | TRBV27 | TGTGCCAGCAGTTTACTCGGTGGGAGTCCCTACAATGAGCAGTTCTTC | CASSLLGGSPYNEQFF
few | - | TRBJ2-7 | TRBV10-3 | TGTGCCATCAGTGTGCGGCACTACGAGCAGTACTTC | CAISVRHYEQYF
- | - | TRBJ2-3 | TRBV20-1 | TGCAGTGCTAGAGACGGGGGTTCTCCCACAGATACGCAGTATTTT | CSARDGGSPTDTQYF
few | - | TRBJ2-2 | TRBV12-3/TRBV12-4 | TGTGCCAGCAGTTTTGGTATATCGGAAAGCGGGGAGCTGTTTTTT | CASSFGISESGELFF
- | TRBD1 | TRBJ1-2 | TRBV29-1 | TGCAGCGTCTCGAAGACAGGGGGCTCTAACTATGGCTACACCTTC | CSVSKTGGSNYGYTF
- | - | TRBJ2-5 | TRBV10-3 | TGTGCCATCAGTGCTGGGTTGGGTCTAGCAACTGAGACCCAGTACTTC | CAISAGLGLATETQYF
many | TRBD2 | TRBJ2-3 | TRBV29-1 | TGCAGCGTTGATTCCAGCGGGGGCACAGATACGCAGTATTTT | CSVDSSGGTDTQYF
many | TRBD1 | TRBJ1-1 | TRBV5-1 | TGCGCCAGCAGCTGGTCTACAGGGGGCGGCGGCACTGAAGCTTTCTTT | CASSWSTGGGGTEAFF
- | - | TRBJ2-4 | TRBV12-3/TRBV12-4 | TGTGCCAGCAGTTTAGGACACCTAGCCAAAAACATTCAGTACTTC | CASSLGHLAKNIQYF
few | - | TRBJ2-3 | TRBV7-2 | TGTGCCAGCAGCTCCTCGGCCCTGGACGATACGCAGTATTTT | CASSSSALDDTQYF
few | - | TRBJ2-1 | TRBV20-1 | TGCAGTGCTAGAGATCGGCAGGGAGTCTTTTCCTACAATGAGCAGTTCTTC | CSARDRQGVFSYNEQFF
- | - | TRBJ2-1 | TRBV7-3 | TGTGCCAGCCAGAATTTACAGGGAGACAATGAGCAGTTCTTC | CASQNLQGDNEQFF
many | TRBD1 | TRBJ1-1 | TRBV6-6 | TGTGCCAGCAGTCCAGGACAGGGAGGCACTGAAGCTTTCTTT | CASSPGQGGTEAFF
- | TRBD2 | TRBJ2-3 | TRBV5-1 | TGCGCCAGCAGCATAGGGACTAGCGGGGTCACAGATACGCAGTATTTT | CASSIGTSGVTDTQYF
many | - | TRBJ1-1 | TRBV5-1 | TGCGCCAGCAGCTTAGGGCCTGAAGCTTTCTTT | CASSLGPEAFF
- | - | TRBJ2-7 | TRBV30 | TGTGCCTGGAGTGACCGAAACTACGAGCAGTACTTC | CAWSDRNYEQYF
few | TRBD1 | TRBJ2-3 | TRBV9 | TGTGCCAGCAGCCCCCGGCCGGGACAGGGGACAGATACGCAGTATTTT | CASSPRPGQGTDTQYF
- | TRBD1 | TRBJ2-7 | TRBV9 | TGTGCCAGCAGCGTAGGGGGACAGGGGGCCGACGAGCAGTACTTC | CASSVGGQGADEQYF
- | - | TRBJ1-1 | TRBV4-3 | TGCGCCAGCAGCCAAGATCTTAGCAGGATAAACACTGAAGCTTTCTTT | CASSQDLSRINTEAFF
few | - | TRBJ2-1 | TRBV5-1 | TGCGCCAGCAGCTTGTCCCTGCCGGAATCATACAATGAGCAGTTCTTC | CASSLSLPESYNEQFF
- | TRBD2 | TRBJ2-1 | TRBV12-3/TRBV12-4 | TGTGCCAGCAGTTTAACTAGCGGGGAGTACAATGAGCAGTTCTTC | CASSLTSGEYNEQFF
few | - | TRBJ1-1 | TRBV12-3/TRBV12-4 | TGTGCCAGCAGTTTGCGGGTCCCGAGGGCTTTCTTT | CASSLRVPRAFF
few | - | TRBJ1-5 | TRBV12-3/TRBV12-4 | TGTGCCAGCAGTACCCTACAGGGTGGCCAGCCCCAGCATTTT | CASSTLQGGQPQHF
many | - | TRBJ2-1 | TRBV12-3/TRBV12-4 | TGTGCCAGCAGTTTAAAGGAGGGGGTGAGAGATGAGCAGTTCTTC | CASSLKEGVRDEQFF
- | - | TRBJ1-5 | TRBV20-1 | TGCAGTGCAGGGTTAGACAGAAGCAATCAGCCCCAGCATTTT | CSAGLDRSNQPQHF
- | - | TRBJ2-1 | TRBV7-9 | TGTGCCAGCAGCTCGGGCCCCGGTTACGACGTGGATAGTGAGCAGTTCTTC | CASSSGPGYDVDSEQFF
few | - | TRBJ1-1 | TRBV5-1 | TGCGCCAGCAGCTTCCAGGGGCCTAACACTGAAGCTTTCTTT | CASSFQGPNTEAFF
few | - | TRBJ2-7 | TRBV20-1 | TGCAGTGCAACCCGTGACACTAACTACGAGCAGTACTTC | CSATRDTNYEQYF
few | - | TRBJ2-2 | TRBV3-1 | TGTGCCAGCAGCCAAATCGGGAACACCGGGGAGCTGTTTTTT | CASSQIGNTGELFF
once | - | TRBJ2-7 | TRBV15 | TGTGCCACCAGCAGAGATCTTGAACGGTCCTACGAGCAGTACTTC | CATSRDLERSYEQYF
few | TRBD1 | TRBJ1-1 | TRBV20-1 | TGCAGTGTCCCCGGTTGGCAGGGGGAGGCCACTGAAGCTTTCTTT | CSVPGWQGEATEAFF
- | TRBD2 | TRBJ2-1 | TRBV5-1 | TGCGCCAGCAGCTCGGGGAGGGCTCACAATGAGCAGTTCTTC | CASSSGRAHNEQFF
few | - | TRBJ1-2 | TRBV10-3 | TGTGCCATCAGTGAGTCGCTAGGCTCGAACTATGGCTACACCTTC | CAISESLGSNYGYTF
many | - | TRBJ1-2 | TRBV12-3/TRBV12-4 | TGTGCCAGCAGTCCACAGGGAGGGTATGGCTACACCTTC | CASSPQGGYGYTF
- | - | TRBJ2-7 | TRBV12-3/TRBV12-4 | TGTGCCAGCAGTTGGGACTCATTGTACGAGCAGTACTTC | CASSWDSLYEQYF
- | TRBD1 | TRBJ2-2 | TRBV10-3 | TGTGCCATCAGTGATGGTACAGGGGCCGGGGAGCTGTTTTTT | CAISDGTGAGELFF
- | TRBD1 | TRBJ1-6 | TRBV19 | TGTGCCAGTAGTCGCGGACAGGGGAGGTCACCCCTCCACTTT | CASSRGQGRSPLHF
- | - | TRBJ2-5 | TRBV6-5 | TGTGCCATGGGGGTCGAGACCCAGTACTTC | CAMGVETQYF
- | - | TRBJ2-5 | TRBV7-2 | TGTGCCAGCAGCCCCCAGGGATTTCAGGAGACCCAGTACTTC | CASSPQGFQETQYF
- | - | TRBJ2-7 | TRBV6-2/TRBV6-3 | TGTGCCAGCGCCAGTTTCGCCTACGAGCAGTACTTC | CASASFAYEQYF
few | TRBD1 | TRBJ2-7 | TRBV10-3 | TGTGCCATTCGACAGGGCGGCGACGAGCAGTACTTC | CAIRQGGDEQYF
many | - | TRBJ1-2 | TRBV5-1 | TGCGCCAGCACACGGTTCTACTCTAACTATGGCTACACCTTC | CASTRFYSNYGYTF
few | - | TRBJ2-1 | TRBV20-1 | TGCAGTGCTAGAGTAGACCGGCTGCGGATCTACAATGAGCAGTTCTTC | CSARVDRLRIYNEQFF
few | TRBD2 | TRBJ2-1 | TRBV29-1 | TGCAGCGCCGGTCGACTAGCGGCTTACAATGAGCAGTTCTTC | CSAGRLAAYNEQFF
many | - | TRBJ1-6 | TRBV5-1 | TGCGCCAGCAGCTCGGGGGACACAAGAAATTCACCCCTCCACTTT | CASSSGDTRNSPLHF
- | - | TRBJ1-5 | TRBV20-1 | TGCAGTGCTAGAGATTTGAGACAGCCCCAGCATTTT | CSARDLRQPQHF
many | - | TRBJ1-5 | TRBV20-1 | TGCAGTGCTAGAGATCAGGGAAGGGGCAATCAGCCCCAGCATTTT | CSARDQGRGNQPQHF
many | - | TRBJ2-1 | TRBV5-6 | TGTGCCAGCAGCACCGGACAGAGCTCCTACAATGAGCAGTTCTTC | CASSTGQSSYNEQFF
- | - | TRBJ2-5 | TRBV28 | TGTGCCAGCAGTCCATTCCGACAGGAGGAAGAGACCCAGTACTTC | CASSPFRQEEETQYF
many | - | TRBJ1-4 | TRBV29-1 | TGCAGCGTTGGTCCCGATGCAACTAATGAAAAACTGTTTTTT | CSVGPDATNEKLFF
few | TRBD1 | TRBJ1-2 | TRBV10-3 | TGTGCCATCAGTGTAGGGACAGCGGTACCTAACTATGGCTACACCTTC | CAISVGTAVPNYGYTF
few | TRBD2 | TRBJ2-1 | TRBV6-4 | TGTGCCAGCAGTGCCTGGCCTAGCGGGGACGAGCAGTTCTTC | CASSAWPSGDEQFF
few | TRBD2 | TRBJ2-7 | TRBV5-1 | TGCGCCAGCAGCCCCGGGACTAGCGGGAGCTCCTACGAGCAGTACTTC | CASSPGTSGSSYEQYF
once | - | TRBJ2-1 | TRBV9 | TGTGCCAGCAACTTGGGTAGCGCGAATGAGCAGTTCTTC | CASNLGSANEQFF
- | TRBD2 | TRBJ2-7 | TRBV3-1 | TGTGCCAGCAGCCAACTGAGGACTAGTCTCTTTTCCGAGCAGTACTTC | CASSQLRTSLFSEQYF